The 25 T cell receptor beta chains listed next were all sequenced from one sample in a study of blood T cell repertoires in COVID-19 (dated by TCRdb to 2019 to 2021). The protocol used for the library was the immunoSEQ multiplex PCR assay. Sourced from immuneACCESS, this table was stored by TCRdb with only in-frame sequences that have V and J called. A share of the clones is absent; for the studies checked, an unresolved V gene accounts for under half, and the remainder has no known explanation. The sample profile shows fewer than 250,000 clones; about 88% of them were found once. Of the sample, roughly 3% falls within the top ten clones. The sequencing input was PBMCs or T cells enriched from blood (not recorded which). The receptor source for this set is a woman aged 30 to 39 who had recovered from COVID-19.

V is TRBV10-3 and J is TRBJ2-1, with 10 nucleotides matching TRBD2. V lost 4 bases, J lost 10 bases, and 10 bases stayed unmatched. The germline CDR1 and CDR2 sequences are ENHRY and SYGVKD. The CDR3 runs to 15 residues. CDR3 DNA: TGTGCCATCAGTGCTAGCGGGGGCCACCAAGGGGAGCAGTTCTTC. Protein sequence: CAISASGGHQGEQFF.

V is TRBV27 and J is TRBJ2-1; 10 bases align to TRBD2. CDR3 length: 16 amino acids. V lost 5 bases to trimming and J lost 1 base; unmatched junction nucleotides: 5. The germline gives CDR1 MNHEY, CDR2 SMNVEV (reference sequence). The DNA for the CDR3 is TGTGCCAGCAGTCGAACTAGCGGGACGTCCTACAATGAGCAGTTCTTC. Translation: CASSRTSGTSYNEQFF.

This chain joins TRBV28 and TRBJ1-2, with D tentatively TRBD1 (6 bases). The CDR3 spans 12 residues. V lost 11 bases, J lost 2 bases, and 12 bases lay in between. Germline lookup yields CDR1 MDHEN and CDR2 SYDVKM. The CDR3 bases are TGTGCCGCGACAGGATTGAACTATGGCTACACCTTC. Translation: CAATGLNYGYTF.

This chain links TRBV7-8 with TRBJ1-1; tentatively, D is TRBD1 (5 bases). V was clipped by 0 bases and J by 6 bases, with 17 bases between them. CDR1 and CDR2 from the germline V gene are SGHVS and FQNEAQ. This CDR3 spans 16 amino acids. The CDR3 spells CASSLAQGWPPPEAFF. Here the CDR3 DNA reads TGTGCCAGCAGCTTAGCGCAGGGCTGGCCACCCCCTGAAGCTTTCTTT.

This sequence joins TRBV5-8 and TRBJ2-3, with 11 bases identical to TRBD1. The CDR3 runs to 16 residues. CDR1 SGHTS and CDR2 YDEGEE come from the germline V gene. V was clipped by 0 bases and J by 4 bases; unmatched bases: 4. The CDR3 is CASSLGTGGISDTQYF. As DNA, the CDR3 is TGTGCCAGCAGCTTGGGGACAGGGGGCATCTCAGATACGCAGTATTTT.

The chain employs TRBV25-1 and TRBJ2-3; 14 positions agree with TRBD2. V lost 4 bases and J lost 4; bases outside the gene matches: 1. Germline V lookup: CDR1 MGHDK, CDR2 SYGVNS. The CDR3 has 15 amino acids. CDR3 nucleotides: TGTGCCAGCAGTGCGACTAGCGGGGGGGCAGATACGCAGTATTTT. Translated, it gives CASSATSGGADTQYF.

The rearrangement uses TRBV28 and TRBJ2-5; tentatively, D is TRBD1 (5 bases). Trimming pared 2 bases from V and 5 bases from J, leaving 9 bases between. The CDR3 sequence is 13 residues long. Germline values: CDR1 MDHEN, CDR2 SYDVKM. CDR3 protein: CASSLRGYETQYF. CDR3 DNA: TGTGCCAGCAGTTTAAGGGGCTACGAGACCCAGTACTTC.

CDR3 DNA sequence: TGTGCCAGCAGCTCCGACAGGTGGGCTGGAAACACCATATATTTT. This encodes CASSSDRWAGNTIYF. The chain is built from TRBV6-5 and TRBJ1-3; D might be TRBD1 (6 bases). V gave up 6 bases and J gave up 2 bases, with 14 bases separating them. CDR1 MNHEY and CDR2 SVGAGI come from the germline V gene. The CDR3 spans 15 residues.

The V gene is TRBV6-5, the J gene TRBJ1-2; the D gene is possibly TRBD1 (5 bases). With 5 bases removed from V and 6 bases from J, the gap between germline ends came to 7 bases. Germline CDR1 is MNHEY and CDR2 is SVGAGI. This CDR3 is built from 11 residues. The CDR3 coding sequence is TGTGCCAGCAGTCCGACAGATGGCTACACCTTC. It codes for CASSPTDGYTF.

The chain recombines TRBV4-1 with TRBJ2-7, with D perhaps TRBD1 (5 bases). Germline CDR1 and CDR2: MGHRA and YSYEKL. This CDR3 is 16 amino acids long. Deletions cut 1 base from V and 2 bases from J, with 15 bases between. Written as DNA, the CDR3 is TGCGCCAGCAGCCAAGTTGACAGAATCCTTACCTACGAGCAGTACTTC. Amino acid sequence: CASSQVDRILTYEQYF.

V gene TRBV10-3 combines with J gene TRBJ1-2, with 8 bases matching TRBD1. Trimming cost V 8 bases and J 7 bases; bases outside gene matches: 15. Germline CDR1 ENHRY, CDR2 SYGVKD. The CDR3 sequence is 15 residues long. This chain's CDR3 is CAIFGQGNIDPGYTF. The CDR3 DNA is TGTGCCATCTTTGGACAGGGCAATATCGATCCTGGCTACACCTTC.

The count of this clone is one. The genes are TRBV3-1 (or the pseudogene TRBV3-2) and TRBJ1-5, with 9 bases matching TRBD1. Per germline, CDR1 LGHDT and CDR2 YNNKEL (reference sequence). The CDR3 totals 15 residues. The V gene end was trimmed by 5 bases and the J gene end by 3 bases; junction bases not matched to a gene: 5. In nucleotides, the CDR3 is TGTGCCAGCAGCTGGACAGGGGACCCCAATCAGCCCCAGCATTTT. Encoded protein: CASSWTGDPNQPQHF.

This chain links TRBV5-5 with TRBJ2-3; possibly TRBD2 for D (6 bases). Germline values: CDR1 SGHKS, CDR2 YYEKEE (reference sequence). Trimming cost V 1 base and J 0 bases, with 12 bases left between them. CDR3 length equals 16 residues. CDR3 DNA: TGTGCCAGCAGCTTGCGGTCGGGGGAAAGCACAGATACGCAGTATTTT. Translated: CASSLRSGESTDTQYF.

This chain links TRBV11-2 with TRBJ1-3; a weak D match, TRBD1 (6 bases). The V end lost 1 base, the J end lost 2 bases, and 9 bases lay between the germline ends. Germline lookup yields CDR1 SGHAT and CDR2 FQNNGV. The CDR3 loop spans 15 amino acids. The CDR3 sequence: CASSLATGPGNTIYF. The CDR3 DNA reads TGTGCCAGCAGCTTAGCGACAGGTCCTGGAAACACCATATATTTT. Full variable domain (missing parts from reference TRBV11-2 and TRBJ1-3): EAGVAQSPRYKIIEKRQSVAFWCNPISGHATLYWYQQILGQGPKLLIQFQNNGVVDDSQLPKDRFSAERLKGVDSTLKIQPAKLEDSAVYLCASSLATGPGNTIYFGEGSWLTVV.

This chain joins TRBV27 and TRBJ2-7; D may be TRBD2 (5 bases). Trimming cost V 0 bases and J 4 bases, with 10 bases left between them. The CDR3 has 14 residues. Per the germline V gene, CDR1 is MNHEY and CDR2 is SMNVEV (reference sequence). The CDR3 DNA follows: TGTGCCAGCAGTTTATCGAGGGCTTCTTACGAGCAGTACGTC. This encodes CASSLSRASYEQYV.

The chain joins TRBV9 to TRBJ1-4, with a tentative D call TRBD1 (5 bases). Germline V gene data show CDR1 as SGDLS and CDR2 as YYNGEE. CDR3 size: 14 residues. The germline V and J ends were trimmed by 0 bases and 7 bases, with 10 bases remaining between them. The CDR3 is CASSVGGASEKLFF. CDR3 in DNA: TGTGCCAGCAGCGTAGGCGGGGCGAGTGAAAAACTGTTTTTT.

This clone was counted only a few times. The V call is TRBV5-1, the J call TRBJ2-7; D unclear. With 0 bases removed from V and 6 bases from J, the gap between germline ends came to 7 bases. CDR1 SGHRS and CDR2 YFSETQ come from the germline V gene. CDR3 length: 12 amino acids. CDR3 residues: CASSLVPGEQYF. The CDR3 DNA reads TGCGCCAGCAGCTTGGTTCCAGGCGAGCAGTACTTC.

The CDR3 sequence: CASSFGGEKAFF. DNA of the CDR3: TGCGCCAGCAGCTTTGGAGGGGAGAAAGCTTTCTTT. The V call is TRBV5-1, the J call TRBJ1-1; D perhaps matches TRBD1 (5 bases). Trimming removed 2 bases from V and 9 bases from J, with 11 bases in between. The CDR3 is 12 residues long. The germline V gene encodes CDR1 SGHRS and CDR2 YFSETQ.

This clone is a singleton in its sample. Germline and junction disagree at one end, which may indicate a read error. The chain links TRBV6-5 to TRBJ2-7, with no clear D. Germline assignment: CDR1 MNHEY and CDR2 SVGAGI. This CDR3 is 10 amino acids long. Written as DNA, the CDR3 is TGTGCCAGCAGATACTACGAGCAGTACTTC. Protein: CASRYYEQYF.

The rearrangement uses TRBV2 and TRBJ1-2; a possible D gene is TRBD1 (5 bases). The germline gives CDR1 SNHLY, CDR2 FYNNEI. The ends were cut back, 2 bases at V and 3 bases at J, with 7 bases in the middle. The CDR3 spans 13 residues. The CDR3: CASSEQGYYGYTF. CDR3 nucleotide sequence: TGTGCCAGCAGTGAACAGGGATACTATGGCTACACCTTC.

The CDR3 region is CASSKQGKANYGYTF. The CDR3 nucleotides read TGTGCCAGTAGTAAACAGGGGAAAGCTAACTATGGCTACACCTTC. The chain combines TRBV19 with TRBJ1-2; TRBD1 matches 7 bases. Germline-derived CDR1 and CDR2 are LNHDA and SQIVND (reference sequence). With 4 bases clipped from V and 0 bases from J, the junction kept 5 bases outside the gene matches. CDR3 length: 15 residues.

The chain joins TRBV28 to TRBJ1-5, with 8 positions matching TRBD1. The V gene end was trimmed by 2 bases and the J gene end by 6 bases; junction bases not matched to a gene: 6. Looked up from germline, CDR1 is MDHEN and CDR2 is SYDVKM. The CDR3 spans 15 residues. The CDR3 sequence: CASSLITGGIQPQHF. CDR3 DNA: TGTGCCAGCAGTTTAATTACAGGGGGGATTCAGCCCCAGCATTTT.

The chain recombines TRBV27 with TRBJ1-4; tentatively, D is TRBD1 (5 bases). CDR1 is MNHEY and CDR2 is SMNVEV in the germline V gene (reference sequence). Trimming cost V 7 bases and J 5 bases, with 17 bases left between them. CDR3 length equals 15 residues. The CDR3 DNA follows: TGTGCCAGCACCACCGTTTCGCGGGGCAATGAAAAACTGTTTTTT. Protein: CASTTVSRGNEKLFF.

The chain couples TRBV15 to TRBJ2-2; TRBD1 matches at 8 bases. The J segment lost 4 bases and the V segment lost 5 bases, leaving 3 bases of the junction unmatched. CDR1 LNHNV and CDR2 YYDKDF come from the germline V gene (reference sequence). CDR3 length: 14 amino acids. The CDR3 bases are TGTGCCACCAGCGGACAGGGCGGCACCGGGGAGCTGTTTTTT. The encoded protein is CATSGQGGTGELFF.

This sequence joins TRBV2 and TRBJ2-5, with 8 bases fitting TRBD2. Germline-derived CDR1 and CDR2 are SNHLY and FYNNEI. CDR3 length equals 14 residues. The V and J ends lost 5 bases and 4 bases, in that order; junction bases with no gene match: 6. The CDR3 reads CASSQSAGGETQYF. CDR3 sequence (DNA): TGTGCCAGCAGTCAAAGTGCGGGGGGAGAGACCCAGTACTTC.